This is a list of T cell receptor beta chains from one sample in a study of patients and donors after allogeneic stem cell transplantation. A single record per CDR3 protein comes from TCRdb applying MiXCR to the RT-PCR reads. The sample yields a few hundred thousand distinct CDR3 sequences, 38% seen once. The sequenced material came from blood, either unsorted or a sorted T cell fraction (not recorded which). These receptors were collected from a human donor who was either an allogeneic HSCT recipient or a stem cell or donor lymphocyte infusion donor (not recorded which). It is not recorded whose cells these are; they may come from a transplant donor. CDR3s include the opening cysteine and the closing phenylalanine or tryptophan. A D gene is named only where the DNA matches it firmly. Size values are once, few and many counts, or a class for expanded clones, and some rows have none.

V gene: TRBV6-1; D gene: NA; clone size: NA; J gene: TRBJ1-5; CDR3 protein: CASSELGQGPTPQHF; CDR3 DNA: TGTGCCAGCAGTGAACTTGGGCAGGGCCCCACACCCCAGCATTTT
V gene: TRBV12-3/TRBV12-4; D gene: NA; clone size: NA; J gene: TRBJ1-2; CDR3 protein: CASGTGTYYGYTF; CDR3 DNA: TGTGCCAGCGGCACGGGGACCTATTATGGCTACACCTTC
V gene: TRBV10-3; D gene: TRBD1; clone size: few; J gene: TRBJ1-5; CDR3 protein: CAISDRTGGNQPQHF; CDR3 DNA: TGTGCCATCAGCGACCGGACAGGGGGCAATCAGCCCCAGCATTTT
V gene: TRBV5-1; D gene: NA; clone size: NA; J gene: TRBJ2-5; CDR3 protein: CASSLVPGDLDQETQYF; CDR3 DNA: TGCGCCAGCAGCTTGGTGCCGGGAGATTTGGACCAAGAGACCCAGTACTTC
V gene: TRBV2; D gene: TRBD1; clone size: few; J gene: TRBJ1-2; CDR3 protein: CASIPQGFYGYTF; CDR3 DNA: TGTGCCAGCATCCCACAGGGGTTCTATGGCTACACCTTC
V gene: TRBV3-1; D gene: NA; clone size: NA; J gene: TRBJ2-1; CDR3 protein: CASSQVPSYNEQFF; CDR3 DNA: TGTGCCAGCAGCCAAGTACCCTCCTACAATGAGCAGTTCTTC
V gene: TRBV20-1; D gene: NA; clone size: few; J gene: TRBJ1-1; CDR3 protein: CSARDRGSGTEAFF; CDR3 DNA: TGCAGTGCTAGAGACCGGGGCTCAGGCACTGAAGCTTTCTTT
V gene: TRBV20-1; D gene: NA; clone size: NA; J gene: TRBJ1-6; CDR3 protein: CSAKDRSNSPLHF; CDR3 DNA: TGCAGTGCCAAAGACAGAAGTAATTCACCCCTCCACTTT
V gene: TRBV9; D gene: NA; clone size: NA; J gene: TRBJ2-7; CDR3 protein: CASSPRNGAGDEQYF; CDR3 DNA: TGTGCCAGCAGCCCAAGAAATGGGGCAGGGGACGAGCAGTACTTC
V gene: TRBV18; D gene: NA; clone size: NA; J gene: TRBJ1-2; CDR3 protein: CASSPGTVFSSYGYTF; CDR3 DNA: TGTGCCAGCTCACCCGGGACGGTATTCTCCTCCTATGGCTACACCTTC
V gene: TRBV12-3/TRBV12-4; D gene: NA; clone size: few; J gene: TRBJ1-5; CDR3 protein: CASGSQSNQPQHF; CDR3 DNA: TGTGCCAGCGGATCGCAGAGCAATCAGCCCCAGCATTTT
V gene: TRBV12-3/TRBV12-4; D gene: NA; clone size: few; J gene: TRBJ1-6; CDR3 protein: CASSRGWTSPLHF; CDR3 DNA: TGTGCCAGCAGCCGAGGGTGGACGTCACCCCTCCACTTT
V gene: TRBV28; D gene: NA; clone size: NA; J gene: TRBJ1-4; CDR3 protein: CASSLPQGREKLFF; CDR3 DNA: TGTGCCAGCAGTTTACCCCAGGGGCGTGAAAAACTGTTTTTT
V gene: TRBV20-1; D gene: NA; clone size: NA; J gene: TRBJ2-1; CDR3 protein: CSARGPTAYNEQFF; CDR3 DNA: TGCAGTGCTAGAGGCCCGACAGCATACAATGAGCAGTTCTTC
V gene: TRBV20-1; D gene: NA; clone size: many; J gene: TRBJ1-6; CDR3 protein: CSARDLVGTVNSPLHF; CDR3 DNA: TGCAGTGCTAGAGATCTCGTCGGGACGGTTAATTCACCCCTCCACTTT
V gene: TRBV7-9; D gene: NA; clone size: NA; J gene: TRBJ2-6; CDR3 protein: CASSLQAYGANVLTF; CDR3 DNA: TGTGCCAGCAGCTTACAGGCTTACGGGGCCAACGTCCTGACTTTC
V gene: TRBV7-9; D gene: NA; clone size: NA; J gene: TRBJ1-5; CDR3 protein: CASSSGRWALDQPQHF; CDR3 DNA: TGTGCCAGCAGCTCTGGTAGGTGGGCGTTGGATCAGCCCCAGCATTTT
V gene: TRBV6-2/TRBV6-3; D gene: NA; clone size: few; J gene: TRBJ1-1; CDR3 protein: CASSDWPPRETEAFF; CDR3 DNA: TGTGCCAGCAGTGACTGGCCCCCGCGCGAGACTGAAGCTTTCTTT
V gene: TRBV5-1; D gene: NA; clone size: NA; J gene: TRBJ2-7; CDR3 protein: CASSPDSRTVSEQYF; CDR3 DNA: TGCGCCAGCAGCCCGGACAGCAGGACTGTATCCGAGCAGTACTTC
V gene: TRBV2; D gene: NA; clone size: NA; J gene: TRBJ1-2; CDR3 protein: CASSELGGYGYTF; CDR3 DNA: TGTGCCAGCAGTGAATTAGGGGGCTATGGCTACACCTTC
V gene: TRBV15; D gene: NA; clone size: few; J gene: TRBJ1-5; CDR3 protein: CATSSLNRVKNQPQHF; CDR3 DNA: TGTGCCACCAGCAGCTTGAACAGGGTAAAAAATCAGCCCCAGCATTTT
V gene: TRBV29-1; D gene: TRBD1; clone size: few; J gene: TRBJ1-2; CDR3 protein: CSVDAPGQGNYGYTF; CDR3 DNA: TGCAGCGTTGACGCCCCGGGACAGGGAAACTATGGCTACACCTTC
V gene: TRBV20-1; D gene: NA; clone size: NA; J gene: TRBJ2-7; CDR3 protein: CSARGGSYEQYF; CDR3 DNA: TGCAGTGCTAGAGGGGGGTCCTACGAGCAGTACTTC
V gene: TRBV4-1; D gene: TRBD1; clone size: NA; J gene: TRBJ1-5; CDR3 protein: CASSQEDRDSNQPQHF; CDR3 DNA: TGCGCCAGCAGCCAAGAGGACAGGGATAGCAATCAGCCCCAGCATTTT
V gene: TRBV27; D gene: TRBD1; clone size: few; J gene: TRBJ1-2; CDR3 protein: CASSPGQGFYGYTF; CDR3 DNA: TGTGCCAGCAGTCCTGGACAGGGATTCTATGGCTACACCTTC
V gene: TRBV5-1; D gene: TRBD1; clone size: NA; J gene: TRBJ2-1; CDR3 protein: CASSLPTGVSYNEQFF; CDR3 DNA: TGCGCCAGCAGCTTACCGACAGGGGTCTCCTACAATGAGCAGTTCTTC
V gene: TRBV29-1; D gene: NA; clone size: NA; J gene: TRBJ1-6; CDR3 protein: CSVRLTSSYNSPLHF; CDR3 DNA: TGCAGCGTTCGACTGACGAGCTCCTATAATTCACCCCTCCACTTT
V gene: TRBV5-1; D gene: NA; clone size: NA; J gene: TRBJ2-1; CDR3 protein: CASSLGRASYNEQFF; CDR3 DNA: TGTGCCAGCAGCTTAGGTCGAGCTTCTTACAATGAGCAGTTCTTC
V gene: TRBV12-3/TRBV12-4; D gene: TRBD2; clone size: NA; J gene: TRBJ2-3; CDR3 protein: CASSLVGLAGFDTQYF; CDR3 DNA: TGTGCCAGCAGTTTAGTGGGACTAGCGGGGTTCGATACGCAGTATTTT
V gene: TRBV11-2; D gene: TRBD1; clone size: NA; J gene: TRBJ1-2; CDR3 protein: CASSGTGNGGYTF; CDR3 DNA: TGTGCCAGCAGCGGGACAGGGAATGGAGGCTACACCTTC
V gene: TRBV2; D gene: NA; clone size: NA; J gene: TRBJ1-4; CDR3 protein: CASNPGGKLFF; CDR3 DNA: TGTGCCAGCAATCCGGGGGGAAAACTGTTTTTT
V gene: TRBV5-6; D gene: NA; clone size: many; J gene: TRBJ1-2; CDR3 protein: CASSLGTANYGYTF; CDR3 DNA: TGTGCCAGCAGCTTGGGCACCGCTAACTATGGCTACACCTTC
V gene: TRBV20-1; D gene: NA; clone size: NA; J gene: TRBJ2-7; CDR3 protein: CSARVPGLSYEQYF; CDR3 DNA: TGCAGTGCTAGAGTCCCTGGACTATCATACGAGCAGTACTTC
V gene: TRBV28; D gene: TRBD2; clone size: NA; J gene: TRBJ2-7; CDR3 protein: CASSWGLADYEQYF; CDR3 DNA: TGTGCCAGCAGTTGGGGACTAGCGGACTACGAGCAGTACTTC
V gene: TRBV6-5; D gene: NA; clone size: NA; J gene: TRBJ1-6; CDR3 protein: CASSRTLRGGSPLHF; CDR3 DNA: TGTGCCAGCAGTCGTACCCTCAGGGGCGGCTCACCCCTCCACTTT
V gene: TRBV4-1; D gene: NA; clone size: few; J gene: TRBJ1-1; CDR3 protein: CASSPAALGTEAFF; CDR3 DNA: TGCGCCAGCAGCCCAGCAGCTTTGGGCACTGAAGCTTTCTTT
V gene: TRBV5-4; D gene: TRBD2; clone size: NA; J gene: TRBJ2-7; CDR3 protein: CASSGSGGYEQYF; CDR3 DNA: TGTGCCAGCAGCGGCAGCGGGGGCTACGAGCAGTACTTC
V gene: TRBV5-6; D gene: NA; clone size: NA; J gene: TRBJ1-5; CDR3 protein: CASSFENQPQHF; CDR3 DNA: TGTGCCAGCAGCTTTGAAAATCAGCCCCAGCATTTT
V gene: TRBV5-1; D gene: TRBD2; clone size: NA; J gene: TRBJ2-5; CDR3 protein: CASYEGSSGGAGETQYF; CDR3 DNA: TGCGCCAGCTATGAAGGTAGTAGCGGGGGGGCAGGAGAGACCCAGTACTTC
V gene: TRBV18; D gene: NA; clone size: NA; J gene: TRBJ2-3; CDR3 protein: CASSPLGPSTDTQYF; CDR3 DNA: TGTGCCAGCTCACCTCTAGGCCCGAGCACAGATACGCAGTATTTT
V gene: TRBV28; D gene: NA; clone size: few; J gene: TRBJ1-1; CDR3 protein: CASSWGGSEAFF; CDR3 DNA: TGTGCCAGCAGTTGGGGGGGGTCTGAAGCTTTCTTT
V gene: TRBV12-3/TRBV12-4; D gene: NA; clone size: NA; J gene: TRBJ1-4; CDR3 protein: CASSLALGGIEKLFF; CDR3 DNA: TGTGCCAGCAGTTTAGCGCTAGGCGGCATAGAAAAACTGTTTTTT
V gene: TRBV4-1; D gene: TRBD1; clone size: NA; J gene: TRBJ2-4; CDR3 protein: CASSGVGTGKKNIQYF; CDR3 DNA: TGCGCCAGCAGCGGGGTTGGGACAGGAAAAAAAAACATTCAGTACTTC
V gene: TRBV20-1; D gene: NA; clone size: few; J gene: TRBJ1-2; CDR3 protein: CSARAGGEAGYTF; CDR3 DNA: TGCAGTGCTAGAGCAGGAGGGGAGGCTGGCTACACCTTC
V gene: TRBV10-3; D gene: NA; clone size: few; J gene: TRBJ1-1; CDR3 protein: CAIQIPGNTEAFF; CDR3 DNA: TGTGCCATCCAAATACCGGGGAACACTGAAGCTTTCTTT